This is a list of T cell receptor beta chains from one sample in a study of CD8 T cells in Susac syndrome. One entry per CDR3 protein, called by TCRdb with MiXCR from the immunoSEQ multiplex PCR reads. The sample carries 100,000 to 150,000 distinct CDR3 sequences, approximately 93% recorded once. The sequenced material came from CD8+ T cells from PBMCs. Receptors originate from a human donor with multiple sclerosis. The CDR3 runs from the conserved cysteine through the conserved F or W. A D gene is named only where the DNA matches it firmly. The size entry is marked missing in some rows and otherwise reads once, few, many or a size class.

D gene	CDR3 length	J gene	clone size	V gene	CDR3 protein	CDR3 DNA
-	15	TRBJ2-3	-	TRBV9	CASSATDPKMDTQYF	TGTGCCAGCAGCGCGACGGATCCTAAAATGGATACGCAGTATTTT
-	14	TRBJ1-1	once	TRBV12-3/TRBV12-4	CASSLDRENTEAFF	TGTGCCAGCAGTTTAGACAGGGAGAACACTGAAGCTTTCTTT
-	12	TRBJ2-7	-	TRBV7-9	CASSLRGSEQYF	TGTGCCAGCAGCTTAAGGGGCTCCGAGCAGTACTTC
-	15	TRBJ2-5	once	TRBV28	CASSFRRIPQETQYF	TGTGCCAGCAGTTTTAGGCGAATCCCACAAGAGACCCAGTACTTC
-	13	TRBJ2-7	-	TRBV9	CASSVGNGYEQYF	TGTGCCAGCAGCGTGGGAAACGGCTACGAGCAGTACTTC
-	16	TRBJ2-5	-	TRBV7-7	CASSLALSRAQETQYF	TGTGCTAGCAGCTTAGCGCTAAGTAGGGCTCAAGAGACCCAGTACTTC
TRBD1	16	TRBJ2-2	-	TRBV4-1	CASSQPGGGDTGELFF	TGCGCCAGCAGCCAACCAGGGGGCGGCGACACCGGGGAGCTGTTTTTT
TRBD2	13	TRBJ2-1	-	TRBV7-6	CASSPGLHNEQFF	TGTGCCAGCAGCCCGGGACTACACAATGAGCAGTTCTTC
-	14	TRBJ2-7	-	TRBV5-1	CASSLNKQGGEQYF	TGCGCCAGCAGCTTGAATAAACAGGGCGGCGAGCAGTACTTC
-	16	TRBJ1-6	-	TRBV27	CASSLGGGPYNSPLHF	TGTGCCAGCAGTTTAGGGGGGGGCCCCTATAATTCACCCCTCCACTTT
TRBD2	16	TRBJ2-3	-	TRBV9	CASSVDIAGGTDTQYF	TGTGCCAGCAGCGTGGATATAGCGGGGGGGACAGATACGCAGTATTTT
TRBD1	13	TRBJ1-5	-	TRBV5-1	CASSYRGRQPQHF	TGCGCCAGCAGCTACAGGGGGCGGCAGCCCCAGCATTTT